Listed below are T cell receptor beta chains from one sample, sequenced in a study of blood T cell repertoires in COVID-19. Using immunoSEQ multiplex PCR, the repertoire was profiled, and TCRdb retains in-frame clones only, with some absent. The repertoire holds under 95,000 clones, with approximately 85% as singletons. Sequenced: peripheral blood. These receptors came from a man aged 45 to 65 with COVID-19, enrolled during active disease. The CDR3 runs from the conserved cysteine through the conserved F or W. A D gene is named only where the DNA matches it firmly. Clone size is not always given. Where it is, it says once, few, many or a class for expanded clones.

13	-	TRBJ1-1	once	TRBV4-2	CASIGLTNTEAFF	TGTGCCAGCATCGGACTGACGAACACTGAAGCTTTCTTT
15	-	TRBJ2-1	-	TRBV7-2	CASSPGAGLYNEQFF	TGTGCCAGCAGCCCCGGGGCGGGACTCTACAATGAGCAGTTCTTC
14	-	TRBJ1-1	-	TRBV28	CASSRVGGNTEAFF	TGTGCCAGCAGTCGGGTGGGGGGGAACACTGAAGCTTTCTTT
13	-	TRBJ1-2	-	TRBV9	CASSVTGAGGYTF	TGTGCCAGCAGCGTAACAGGTGCCGGCGGCTACACCTTC
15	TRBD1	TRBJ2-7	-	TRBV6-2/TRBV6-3	CASSFSGTGAYEQYF	TGTGCCAGCAGTTTTTCCGGGACAGGGGCCTACGAGCAGTACTTC
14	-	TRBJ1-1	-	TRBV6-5	CASSYGQGNTEAFF	TGTGCCAGCAGTTACGGCCAGGGGAACACTGAAGCTTTCTTT
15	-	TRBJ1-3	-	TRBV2	CASSTEGTSGNTIYF	TGTGCCAGCAGTACCGAAGGGACTTCTGGAAACACCATATATTTT
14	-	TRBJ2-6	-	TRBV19	CASGGYSGANVLTF	TGTGCCAGTGGGGGGTACTCTGGGGCCAACGTCCTGACTTTC
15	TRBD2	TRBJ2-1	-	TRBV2	CANSGTSSGDNEQFF	TGTGCCAACTCCGGGACTAGCAGCGGGGACAATGAGCAGTTCTTC
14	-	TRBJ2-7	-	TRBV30	CAWSVSGGTYEQYF	TGTGCCTGGAGTGTTTCAGGGGGGACCTACGAGCAGTACTTC
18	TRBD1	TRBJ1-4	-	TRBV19	CASTPGRGLELTNEKLFF	TGTGCCAGTACCCCCGGCAGGGGGCTAGAGTTGACTAATGAAAAACTGTTTTTT
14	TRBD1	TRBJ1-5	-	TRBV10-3	CAISPGQRDQPQHF	TGTGCCATCAGTCCGGGACAGCGAGATCAGCCCCAGCATTTT
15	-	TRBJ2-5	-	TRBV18	CASSLQGAKGETQYF	TGTGCCAGCTCACTACAGGGTGCGAAAGGGGAGACCCAGTACTTC
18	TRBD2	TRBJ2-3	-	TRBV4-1	CASSLYGTSVSSTDTQYF	TGCGCCAGCAGCCTTTACGGGACTAGCGTCTCTAGCACAGATACGCAGTATTTT
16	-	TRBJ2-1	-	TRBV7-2	CASSLLVPPNQVEQFF	TGTGCCAGCAGCTTATTGGTCCCACCCAACCAGGTTGAGCAGTTCTTC
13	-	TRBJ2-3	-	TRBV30	CAWNTGNTDTQYF	TGTGCCTGGAATACAGGGAACACAGATACGCAGTATTTT
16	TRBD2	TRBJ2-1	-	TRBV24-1	CATSDLIAGAYNEQFF	TGTGCCACCAGTGATTTGATTGCGGGAGCGTACAATGAGCAGTTCTTC
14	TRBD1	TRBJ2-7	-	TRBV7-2	CASTHRAGGREQYF	TGTGCCAGCACCCATCGGGCAGGGGGCCGCGAGCAGTACTTC
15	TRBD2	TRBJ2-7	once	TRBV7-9	CASSITSGRGSEQYF	TGTGCCAGCAGTATAACTAGCGGGAGAGGAAGCGAGCAGTACTTC
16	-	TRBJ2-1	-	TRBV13	CASSYLTGFSYNEQFF	TGTGCCAGCAGCTATCTCACAGGGTTCTCCTACAATGAGCAGTTCTTC
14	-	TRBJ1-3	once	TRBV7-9	CASSWGPSGNTIYF	TGTGCCAGCAGCTGGGGCCCATCTGGAAACACCATATATTTT
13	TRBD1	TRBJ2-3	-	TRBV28	CASLQGSTDTQYF	TGTGCCAGCCTACAGGGGAGCACAGATACGCAGTATTTT
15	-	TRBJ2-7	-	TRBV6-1	CASSEMTGALYEQYF	TGTGCCAGCAGTGAAATGACAGGAGCCCTCTACGAGCAGTACTTC
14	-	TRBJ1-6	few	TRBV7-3	CASSSGQPNSPLHF	TGTGCCAGCAGCTCCGGACAGCCCAATTCACCCCTCCACTTT
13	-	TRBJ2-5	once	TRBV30	CAWSRGGMETQYF	TGTGCCTGGAGCAGGGGAGGGATGGAGACCCAGTACTTC
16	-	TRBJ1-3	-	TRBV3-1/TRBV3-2	CASTHRGSLSGNTIYF	TGTGCCAGCACCCATAGGGGATCTCTCTCTGGAAACACCATATATTTT
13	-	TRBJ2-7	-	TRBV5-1	CASSYTSGYEQYF	TGCGCCAGCAGCTACACCTCAGGGTACGAGCAGTACTTC
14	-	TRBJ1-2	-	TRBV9	CASSVDGQNYGYTF	TGTGCCAGCAGCGTAGATGGGCAGAACTATGGCTACACCTTC
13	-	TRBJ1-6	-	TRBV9	CASSVNGNSPLHF	TGTGCCAGCAGCGTAAACGGTAATTCACCCCTCCACTTT
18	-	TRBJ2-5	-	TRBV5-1	CASSLSGSLPAGVETQYF	TGCGCCAGCAGCTTGTCGGGTTCCCTACCCGCAGGGGTAGAGACCCAGTACTTC
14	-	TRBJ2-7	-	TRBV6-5	CASSYALRAYEQYF	TGTGCCAGCAGTTACGCCCTTCGGGCCTACGAGCAGTACTTC
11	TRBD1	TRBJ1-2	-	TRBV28	CASSLRGSYTF	TGTGCCAGCAGCCTCAGGGGGAGCTACACCTTC
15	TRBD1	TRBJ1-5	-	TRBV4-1	CASSQGTGGNQPQHF	TGCGCCAGCAGCCAAGGGACAGGGGGCAATCAGCCCCAGCATTTT
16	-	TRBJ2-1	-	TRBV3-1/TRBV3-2	CASSQGNGRTYNEQFF	TGTGCCAGCAGCCAAGGCAACGGGAGAACCTACAATGAGCAGTTCTTC
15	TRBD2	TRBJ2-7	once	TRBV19	CASSHIAGASHEQYF	TGTGCCAGTAGCCACATAGCGGGAGCTTCCCACGAGCAGTACTTC
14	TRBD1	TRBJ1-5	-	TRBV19	CASSSREGAQPQHF	TGTGCCAGTAGTTCTCGGGAGGGGGCTCAGCCCCAGCATTTT
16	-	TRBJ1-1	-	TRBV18	CASSPGATGRSTEAFF	TGTGCCAGCTCACCGGGGGCGACAGGCCGTAGCACTGAAGCTTTCTTT
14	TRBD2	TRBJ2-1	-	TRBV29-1	CSVTRLAGYNEQFF	TGCAGCGTGACCAGACTAGCGGGTTACAATGAGCAGTTCTTC
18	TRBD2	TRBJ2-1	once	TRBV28	CASTKGGLAGKTTNEQFF	TGTGCCAGCACCAAAGGGGGACTAGCGGGAAAAACGACCAATGAGCAGTTCTTC
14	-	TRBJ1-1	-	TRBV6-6	CASSEDTSNTEAFF	TGTGCCAGCAGTGAGGACACCTCGAACACTGAAGCTTTCTTT